Below, 3 T cell receptor beta chains from the same sample are listed, as sequenced in a study of blood T cell repertoires in COVID-19. Some clones are missing from TCRdb's copy, which holds only in-frame ones; the method was immunoSEQ multiplex PCR. The sample has about 270,000 clones, 88% seen once. What was sequenced was PBMCs or T cells enriched from blood (not recorded which). Receptors were obtained from a woman between 55 and 75 years old in a cohort exposed to, infected with or recovered from COVID-19 (not recorded which).

The rearrangement links TRBV15 to TRBJ1-1; D call uncertain. The CDR3 totals 14 residues. Germline V lookup: CDR1 LNHNV, CDR2 YYDKDF (reference sequence). Trimming took off 3 bases at V and 4 bases at J, with 12 bases between the two ends. The chain's CDR3 is CATSRGGSSTEAFF. DNA for the CDR3: TGTGCCACCAGCAGGGGAGGTTCGAGCACTGAAGCTTTCTTT.

CDR3 bases: TGTGCCAGCAGTTTAGACAAATACTATGGCTACACCTTC. It encodes CASSLDKYYGYTF. The V gene is TRBV28, the J gene TRBJ1-2, with D uncertain. The CDR3 totals 13 residues. From germline, CDR1 is MDHEN and CDR2 SYDVKM. Trimming left V 2 bases short and J 3 bases short, with 7 bases between.

This clone is a singleton in its sample. This chain uses TRBV2 with TRBJ2-7; D is possibly TRBD2 (6 bases). CDR3 length equals 14 residues. Germline V gene sequence: CDR1 SNHLY, CDR2 FYNNEI. Trimming shortened V by 4 bases and J by 5 bases, and 15 bases separated the two germline ends. CDR3 protein: CASSVGGGSHEQYF. The CDR3 region has the DNA TGTGCCAGCAGTGTGGGGGGTGGGTCCCACGAGCAGTACTTC.